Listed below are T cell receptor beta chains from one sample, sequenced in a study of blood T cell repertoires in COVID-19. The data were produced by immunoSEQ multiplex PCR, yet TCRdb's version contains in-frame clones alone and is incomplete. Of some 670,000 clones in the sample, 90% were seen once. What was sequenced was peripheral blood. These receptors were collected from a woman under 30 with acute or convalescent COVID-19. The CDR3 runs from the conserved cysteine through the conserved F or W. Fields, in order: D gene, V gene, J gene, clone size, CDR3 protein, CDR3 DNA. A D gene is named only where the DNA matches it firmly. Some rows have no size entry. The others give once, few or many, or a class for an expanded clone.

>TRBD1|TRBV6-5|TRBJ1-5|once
CASQGTGVNQPQHF
TGTGCCAGCCAGGGGACAGGGGTAAATCAGCCCCAGCATTTT
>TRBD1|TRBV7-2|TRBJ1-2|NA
CASSLQDSGGVYGYTF
TGTGCCAGCAGCTTACAGGATTCAGGGGGCGTCTATGGCTACACCTTC
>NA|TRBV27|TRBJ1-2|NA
CASSGGALFGYTF
TGTGCCAGCAGTGGTGGGGCGCTCTTTGGCTACACCTTC
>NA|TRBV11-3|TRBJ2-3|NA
CASSRRVGADTQYF
TGTGCCAGCAGCCGCCGGGTAGGGGCAGATACGCAGTATTTT
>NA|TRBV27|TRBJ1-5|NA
CASSMTGNQPQHF
TGTGCCAGCAGTATGACAGGCAATCAGCCCCAGCATTTT
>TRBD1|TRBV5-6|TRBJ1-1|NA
CASSYIAGTDNTEAFF
TGTGCCAGCAGCTACATTGCGGGGACAGATAACACTGAAGCTTTCTTT
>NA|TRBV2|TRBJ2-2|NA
CAGQPGLGGTGELFF
TGTGCCGGCCAACCGGGACTGGGCGGAACCGGGGAGCTGTTTTTT
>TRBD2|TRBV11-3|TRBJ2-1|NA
CASSHPGGVNEQFF
TGTGCCAGCAGCCATCCGGGGGGGGTGAATGAGCAATTCTTC
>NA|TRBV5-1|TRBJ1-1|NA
CASSATPQGKNTEAFF
TGCGCCAGCAGCGCCACGCCACAGGGAAAGAACACTGAAGCTTTCTTT
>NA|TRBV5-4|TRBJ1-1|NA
CASSLGGPPNTEAFF
TGTGCCAGCAGCCTGGGGGGCCCCCCAAACACTGAAGCTTTCTTT
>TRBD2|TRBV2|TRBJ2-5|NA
CASSPTGTSGQETQYF
TGTGCCAGCAGCCCAACCGGGACTAGCGGCCAAGAGACCCAGTACTTC
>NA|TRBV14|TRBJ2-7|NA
CASSRQRTSYEQYF
TGTGCCAGCAGCCGACAGAGAACTTCCTACGAGCAGTACTTC
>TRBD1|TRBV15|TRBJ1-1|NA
CATRGGTGVGLAEAFF
TGTGCCACCAGGGGAGGGACAGGGGTTGGATTGGCTGAAGCTTTCTTT
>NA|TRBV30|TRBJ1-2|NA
CAWSLTGSGYGYTF
TGTGCCTGGAGTCTAACAGGGAGCGGCTATGGCTACACCTTC
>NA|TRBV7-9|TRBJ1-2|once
CASTSRGLANYGYTF
TGTGCCAGCACCAGCCGGGGGTTAGCTAACTATGGCTACACCTTC
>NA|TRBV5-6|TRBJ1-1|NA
CASSLQGLGTEAFF
TGTGCCAGCAGCTTGCAGGGGCTAGGCACTGAAGCTTTCTTT
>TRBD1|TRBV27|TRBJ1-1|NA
CASRIAWTGSTEAFF
TGTGCCAGCAGAATCGCGTGGACAGGGAGCACTGAAGCTTTCTTT
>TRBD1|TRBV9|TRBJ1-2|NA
CASSADRGIYGYTF
TGTGCCAGCAGCGCCGACAGGGGGATCTATGGCTACACCTTC
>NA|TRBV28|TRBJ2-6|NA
CASLPGALLSGANVLTF
TGTGCTTCTCTCCCGGGTGCACTCCTCTCTGGGGCCAACGTCCTGACTTTC
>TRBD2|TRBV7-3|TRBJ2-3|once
CASSSGLVTDTQYF
TGTGCCAGCAGCTCGGGACTAGTCACAGATACGCAGTATTTT
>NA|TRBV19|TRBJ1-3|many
CASSIYRDSGNTIYF
TGTGCCAGTAGTATTTACCGAGACTCTGGAAACACCATATATTTT
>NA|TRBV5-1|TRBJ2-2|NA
CASSLDFNTGELFF
TGCGCCAGCAGCTTGGACTTCAACACCGGGGAGCTGTTTTTT
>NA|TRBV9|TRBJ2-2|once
CAAGQGLNTGELFF
TGTGCCGCTGGTCAGGGGTTGAACACCGGGGAGCTGTTTTTT
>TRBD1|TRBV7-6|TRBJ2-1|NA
CASSILGQGNDNEQFF
TGTGCCAGCAGCATACTGGGACAGGGTAACGACAATGAGCAGTTCTTC
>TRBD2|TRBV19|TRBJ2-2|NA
CASSTTGRGVAGELFF
TGTGCCAGTAGTACCACGGGACGGGGGGTCGCCGGGGAGCTGTTTTTT